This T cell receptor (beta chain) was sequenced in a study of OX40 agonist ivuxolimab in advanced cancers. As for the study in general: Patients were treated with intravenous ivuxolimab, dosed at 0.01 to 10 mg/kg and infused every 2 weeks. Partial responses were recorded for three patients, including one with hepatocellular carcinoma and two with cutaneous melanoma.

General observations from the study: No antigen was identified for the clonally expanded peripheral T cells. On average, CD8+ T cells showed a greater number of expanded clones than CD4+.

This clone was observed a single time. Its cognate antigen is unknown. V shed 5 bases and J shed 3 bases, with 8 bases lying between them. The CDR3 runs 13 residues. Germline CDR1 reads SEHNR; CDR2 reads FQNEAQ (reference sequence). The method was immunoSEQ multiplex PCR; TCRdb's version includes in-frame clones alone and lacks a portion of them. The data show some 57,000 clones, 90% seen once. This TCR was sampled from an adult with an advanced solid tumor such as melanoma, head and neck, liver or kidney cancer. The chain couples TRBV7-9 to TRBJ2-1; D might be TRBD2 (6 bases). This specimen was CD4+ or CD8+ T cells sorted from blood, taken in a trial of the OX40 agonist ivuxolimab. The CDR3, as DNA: TGTGCCAGCAGCGAGGGACTCTACAATGAGCAGTTCTTC. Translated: CASSEGLYNEQFF.